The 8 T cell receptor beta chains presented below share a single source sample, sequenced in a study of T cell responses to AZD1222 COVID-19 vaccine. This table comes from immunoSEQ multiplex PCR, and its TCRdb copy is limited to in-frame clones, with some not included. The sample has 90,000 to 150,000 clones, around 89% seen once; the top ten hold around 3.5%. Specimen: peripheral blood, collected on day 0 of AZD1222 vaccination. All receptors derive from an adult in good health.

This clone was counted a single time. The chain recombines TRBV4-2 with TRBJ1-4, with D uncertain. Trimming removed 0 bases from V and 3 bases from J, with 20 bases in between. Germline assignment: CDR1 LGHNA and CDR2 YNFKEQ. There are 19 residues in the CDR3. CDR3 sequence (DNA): TGTGCCAGCAGCCAAGATTTTGTGAACCCCGGGCGATCTAATGAAAAACTGTTTTTT. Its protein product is CASSQDFVNPGRSNEKLFF.

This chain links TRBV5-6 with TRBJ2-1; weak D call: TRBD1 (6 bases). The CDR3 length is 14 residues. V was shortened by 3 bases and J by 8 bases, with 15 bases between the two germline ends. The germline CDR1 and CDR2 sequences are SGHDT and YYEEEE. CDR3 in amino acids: CASSYGGPRDEQFF. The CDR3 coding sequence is TGTGCCAGCAGCTATGGGGGCCCCCGGGATGAGCAGTTCTTC. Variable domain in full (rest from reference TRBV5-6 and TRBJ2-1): DAGVTQSPTHLIKTRGQQVTLRCSPKSGHDTVSWYQQALGQGPQFIFQYYEEEERQRGNFPDRFSGHQFPNYSSELNVNALLLGDSALYLCASSYGGPRDEQFFGPGTRLTVL.

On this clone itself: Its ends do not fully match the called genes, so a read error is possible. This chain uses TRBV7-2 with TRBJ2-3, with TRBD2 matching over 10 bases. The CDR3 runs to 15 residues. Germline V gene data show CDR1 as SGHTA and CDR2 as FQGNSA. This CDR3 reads CASSLAGVSTDTQYF. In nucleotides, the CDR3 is TGTGCCAGCAGCCTAGCGGGGGTAAGCACAGATACGCAGTATTTT.

This CDR3 reads CASSEARQGAFSQPQHF. The DNA for the CDR3 is TGCGCCAGCAGTGAGGCCAGACAGGGGGCGTTTAGTCAGCCCCAGCATTTT. The gene calls are TRBV10-1 and TRBJ1-5; 10 bases agree with TRBD1. Germline CDR1 is WNHNN and CDR2 is SYGVQD (reference sequence). The CDR3 has 17 amino acids. The V segment lost 2 bases and the J segment 6 bases; nucleotides outside the gene matches: 10.

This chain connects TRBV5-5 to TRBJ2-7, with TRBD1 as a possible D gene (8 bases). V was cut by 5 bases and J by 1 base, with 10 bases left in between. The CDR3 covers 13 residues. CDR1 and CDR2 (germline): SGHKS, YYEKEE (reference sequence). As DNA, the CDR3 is TGTGCCAGCAGACAGGGGGGGTCCTACGAGCAGTACTTC. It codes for CASRQGGSYEQYF.

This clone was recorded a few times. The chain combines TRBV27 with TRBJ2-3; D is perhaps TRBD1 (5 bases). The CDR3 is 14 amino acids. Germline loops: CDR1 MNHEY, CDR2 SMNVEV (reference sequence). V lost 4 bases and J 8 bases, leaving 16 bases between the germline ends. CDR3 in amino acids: CASSSTVQVVTQYF. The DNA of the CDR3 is TGTGCCAGCAGTTCGACAGTGCAGGTCGTTACGCAGTATTTT.

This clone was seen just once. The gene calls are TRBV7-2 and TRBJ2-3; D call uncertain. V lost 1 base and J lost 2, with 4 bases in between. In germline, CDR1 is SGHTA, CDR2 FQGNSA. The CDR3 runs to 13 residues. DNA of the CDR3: TGTGCCAGCAGCTTAGGTCCCACAGATACGCAGTATTTT. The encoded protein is CASSLGPTDTQYF.

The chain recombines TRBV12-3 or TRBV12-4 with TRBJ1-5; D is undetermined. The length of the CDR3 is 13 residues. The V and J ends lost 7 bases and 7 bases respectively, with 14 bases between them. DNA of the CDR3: TGTGCCAGCACCGCCCGGAGGGAACAGCCCCAGCATTTT. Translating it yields CASTARREQPQHF.